This TCR beta chain was observed in a study of molecular identifiers for immune sequencing clone quantification. Study outcomes and limitations: Barcode sharing among identical TCR molecules could make large clones appear smaller.

This clonotype was recorded many times. What it recognizes is unknown. V was clipped by 0 bases and J by 7 bases; unmatched bases: 6. Germline values: CDR1 SGHRS, CDR2 YFSETQ. The CDR3 runs 17 residues. TCRdb used MiXCR to reprocess the PCR reads, holding one entry per CDR3 protein. The profile shows 490,000 or so distinct CDR3 sequences, about a fifth of them singletons. For naive CD8 T cells, sorting used the CD8+CD4-CCR7+CD45RA+ phenotype. V gene TRBV5-1 combines with J gene TRBJ2-1, with 14 positions matching TRBD2. The receptor was isolated from a human donor in good health. Some libraries in this study had Jurkat cell RNA spiked in. Material for sequencing was naive CD8+ T cells from blood, with Jurkat cell RNA spiked in. Subset indicated: FACS-sorted CD8+CD4-CCR7+CD45RA+ naive T cells. The CDR3 DNA follows: TGCGCCAGCAGCTTGGGAGGCCGACTAGCGGGAGGGAATGAGCAGTTCTTC. The encoded protein is CASSLGGRLAGGNEQFF.